A single sample gave rise to the 17 T cell receptor beta chains below, sequenced in a study of T-cell reconstitution after alpha-beta-depleted transplantation in children (dated by TCRdb to 2016 to 2017). To prepare the library, PCR was applied. Data came from an Illumina HiSeq 2500. To normalize quantification of the TCRbeta repertoire, the TCR libraries were built with molecular barcoding that relied on unique molecular identifiers. TCRdb trimmed public reads at Q25 via fastp, called clones via MiXCR and kept in-frame beta chains. Every entry covers one CDR3 protein and lists the most common genes and DNA from its rows. The sample yields roughly 350,000 distinct CDR3 sequences; 15% to 20% were counted once. The ten largest account for about 41% of the sample. The intended sense of this specimen's treatment or condition label: allogeneic hematopoietic cell transplantation with graft depleted of TCRalphabeta T cells and CD19 B cells.

Sample: PBMCs, mostly from graft donor cells, taken 360 days after TCRalphabeta/CD19-depleted stem cell transplant. Source of these receptors: a male patient between 2 and 10 years old who had a stem cell transplant for acute lymphoblastic leukemia, so the T cells may come from the graft donor.

The chain has TRBV3-1 and TRBJ1-2; D uncertain. The germline CDR1 and CDR2 sequences are LGHDT and YNNKEL (reference sequence). With 3 bases removed from V and 4 bases from J, the gap between germline ends came to 18 bases. CDR3 size: 16 residues. The CDR3 loop reads CASSQGTAVASYGYTF. The CDR3 bases are TGTGCCAGCAGCCAGGGTACAGCCGTAGCTTCCTATGGCTACACCTTC.

This clonotype was seen ten or more times. The rearrangement joins TRBV5-1 to TRBJ2-3; 7 bases are shared with TRBD2. This CDR3 region has 16 residues. CDR1 SGHRS and CDR2 YFSETQ come from the germline V gene. V shed 0 bases and J 4 bases; nucleotides not matched to a gene: 8. In DNA, the CDR3 is TGCGCCAGCAGCTTGGGATTTGGGAGGGGCGCAGATACGCAGTATTTT. Residues: CASSLGFGRGADTQYF.

This clonotype was seen at least ten times. CDR3 loop: CASQTNYNEQFF. In DNA, the CDR3 is TGTGCCAGTCAAACTAACTACAATGAGCAGTTCTTC. The V call is TRBV12-3 or TRBV12-4, the J call TRBJ2-1; no reliable D call. V was cut by 9 bases and J by 3 bases, with 9 bases left in between. The CDR3 loop spans 12 amino acids.

This clonotype was seen at least ten times. CDR3 coding DNA: TGCGCCAGCACGGTGGGGGGTCGGGGCACTGAAGCTTTCTTT. It is translated as CASTVGGRGTEAFF. This chain connects TRBV5-1 to TRBJ1-1; possibly TRBD1 for D (5 bases). Trimming shortened V by 6 bases and J by 4 bases, and 16 bases separated the two germline ends. The CDR3 contains 14 residues. Germline-derived CDR1 and CDR2 are SGHRS and YFSETQ. Using reference TRBV5-1 and TRBJ1-1 for the parts outside the CDR3, the full variable domain is KAGVTQTPRYLIKTRGQQVTLSCSPISGHRSVSWYQQTPGQGLQFLFEYFSETQRNKGNFPGRFSGRQFSNSRSEMNVSTLELGDSALYLCASTVGGRGTEAFFGQGTRLTVV.

The chain joins TRBV20-1 to TRBJ2-5; possible D gene TRBD2, 6 bases. Germline CDR1 reads DFQATT; CDR2 reads SNEGSKA (reference sequence). Trimming cost V 0 bases and J 2 bases, with 10 bases left between them. CDR3 length: 14 amino acids. The CDR3 reads CSARDWAGQETQYF. The CDR3 coding sequence is TGCAGTGCTAGAGATTGGGCGGGACAAGAGACCCAGTACTTC.

The chain employs TRBV6-2 or TRBV6-3 and TRBJ2-6; 8 positions agree with TRBD1. This CDR3 has 20 amino acids. The junction had 22 bases not matched to a gene; V was cut back by 8 bases and J by 4 bases. Germline V gives CDR1 MNHEY, CDR2 SVGEGT. In nucleotides, the CDR3 is TGTGCCAGCGAGGCATGGACAGGGACTCCGGGCGGTACGGGGGCCAACGTCCTGACTTTC. Amino acids: CASEAWTGTPGGTGANVLTF.

V usage is TRBV7-8 and J usage is TRBJ2-2; 7 bases fit TRBD2. Unmatched junction bases numbered 6, after V lost 3 bases and J lost 5 bases. Per the germline V gene, CDR1 is SGHVS and CDR2 is FQNEAQ. The CDR3 length is 15 residues. The CDR3 is CASSFVGGRTGELFF. The DNA of the CDR3 is TGTGCCAGCAGCTTTGTGGGAGGGAGGACCGGGGAGCTGTTTTTT.

This clonotype was detected ten times or more. CDR3 bases: TGTGCCAGCAGTCCCCGTAACTACAATGAGCAGTTCTTC. This encodes CASSPRNYNEQFF. J is TRBJ2-1 and V is TRBV27, with no clear D. This CDR3 has 13 residues. Germline V gene sequence: CDR1 MNHEY, CDR2 SMNVEV (reference sequence). V was clipped by 5 bases and J by 3 bases, with 8 bases between them.

A few counts support this clonotype. V is TRBV20-1 and J is TRBJ2-1, with 15 bases lining up with TRBD2. V was clipped by 3 bases and J by 2 bases; unmatched bases: 8. Germline V gene lookup returns CDR1 DFQATT and CDR2 SNEGSKA (reference sequence). This CDR3 is 18 amino acids long. The CDR3 spells CSARVGLAGGRAYNEQFF. In nucleotides, the CDR3 is TGCAGTGCTAGGGTGGGACTAGCGGGAGGCAGGGCCTACAATGAGCAGTTCTTC.

There are many counts of this clonotype. The rearrangement uses TRBV29-1 and TRBJ2-7; D call uncertain. The CDR3 length is 10 residues. Deletions cut 1 base from V and 4 bases from J, with 2 bases between. CDR1 is SQVTM and CDR2 is ANQGSEA in the germline V gene. CDR3 DNA sequence: TGCAGCGTTGAAGGTTACGAGCAGTACTTC. This encodes CSVEGYEQYF.

The J gene is TRBJ2-3, the V gene TRBV7-1; TRBD2 matches 12 bases. TRBV7-1 is designated an ORF whose function remains uncertain. Germline trimming cut 3 bases from V and 0 bases from J; bases unmatched to any gene: 19. The CDR3 length is 22 residues. The CDR3 sequence is CASSSRIPGLAGSASSTDTQYF. Here the CDR3 DNA reads TGTGCCAGCAGCTCCCGGATTCCGGGACTAGCGGGCTCAGCCTCTAGCACAGATACGCAGTATTTT.

The V gene is TRBV11-2, the J gene TRBJ1-4; TRBD1 matches 9 bases. V shed 1 base, J shed 7 bases, and the junction held 4 bases outside the gene matches. This CDR3 contains 15 residues. The germline V gene encodes CDR1 SGHAT and CDR2 FQNNGV. The CDR3 sequence is CASSLVTGGREKLFF. CDR3 coding DNA: TGTGCCAGCAGCTTAGTTACAGGGGGCCGTGAAAAACTGTTTTTT.

This chain joins TRBV5-1 and TRBJ1-3; D is unresolved. This CDR3 region has 15 residues. The V gene lost 3 bases and the J gene lost 0 bases, with 10 bases spanning the gap. CDR1 and CDR2 (germline): SGHRS, YFSETQ. The DNA for the CDR3 is TGCGCCAGCAGCTATGACGGACCCTCTGGAAACACCATATATTTT. Its translation is CASSYDGPSGNTIYF.

This clonotype occurred a few times. The chain is built from TRBV4-3 and TRBJ2-3; tentatively, D is TRBD1 (5 bases). Trimming pared 3 bases from V and 2 bases from J, leaving 18 bases between. The length of the CDR3 is 17 residues. The germline CDR1 and CDR2 sequences are LGHNA and YSLEER. DNA of the CDR3: TGCGCCAGCAGCCATCAACCCCAGGGTGGGGTCACAGATACGCAGTATTTT. Encoded protein: CASSHQPQGGVTDTQYF.

The table lists this clonotype with many counts. V and J are TRBV7-3 and TRBJ2-1, with 8 bases identical to TRBD2. The CDR3 extends over 15 amino acids. V was pared by 3 bases and J by 5 bases, with 6 bases of the junction left unmatched. Germline assignment: CDR1 SGHTA and CDR2 FQGTGA. Here the CDR3 DNA reads TGTGCCAGCAGCTTTCAAGCGGGAGTAAACAATGAGCAGTTCTTC. Translation: CASSFQAGVNNEQFF.

This clonotype was picked up a small number of times. The CDR3 is CASSYGASTDTQYF. The CDR3 DNA reads as TGTGCCAGCAGTTACGGTGCTAGCACAGATACGCAGTATTTT. This chain links TRBV6-5 with TRBJ2-3, with D unclear. V lost 2 bases to trimming and J lost 0 bases, with 6 bases between them. The CDR3 has 14 residues. CDR1 is MNHEY and CDR2 is SVGAGI in the germline V gene.

This clonotype was detected a few times. The rearrangement joins TRBV11-2 to TRBJ2-1; D not certain. Looked up from germline, CDR1 is SGHAT and CDR2 is FQNNGV. CDR3 length: 14 amino acids. V was clipped by 2 bases and J by 3 bases, with 8 bases between them. The chain's CDR3 is CASSLYGLYNEQFF. CDR3 bases: TGTGCCAGCAGCTTATACGGGCTCTACAATGAGCAGTTCTTC.